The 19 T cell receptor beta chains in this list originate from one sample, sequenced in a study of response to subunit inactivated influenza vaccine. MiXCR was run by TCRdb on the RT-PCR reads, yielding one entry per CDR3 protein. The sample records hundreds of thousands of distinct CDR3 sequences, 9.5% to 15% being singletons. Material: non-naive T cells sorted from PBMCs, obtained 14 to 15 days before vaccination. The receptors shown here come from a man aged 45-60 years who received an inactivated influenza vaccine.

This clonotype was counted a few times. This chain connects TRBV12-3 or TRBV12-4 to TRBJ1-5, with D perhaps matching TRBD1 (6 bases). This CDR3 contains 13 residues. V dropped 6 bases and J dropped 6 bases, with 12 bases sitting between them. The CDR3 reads CASRDTGRQPQHF. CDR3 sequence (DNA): TGTGCCAGCAGAGATACAGGGCGTCAGCCCCAGCATTTT.

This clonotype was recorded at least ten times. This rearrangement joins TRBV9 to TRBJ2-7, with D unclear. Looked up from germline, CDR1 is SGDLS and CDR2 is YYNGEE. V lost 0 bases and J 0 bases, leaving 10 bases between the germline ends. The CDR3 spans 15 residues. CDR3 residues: CASSVAVESSYEQYF. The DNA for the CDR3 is TGTGCCAGCAGCGTAGCTGTGGAGAGCTCCTACGAGCAGTACTTC.

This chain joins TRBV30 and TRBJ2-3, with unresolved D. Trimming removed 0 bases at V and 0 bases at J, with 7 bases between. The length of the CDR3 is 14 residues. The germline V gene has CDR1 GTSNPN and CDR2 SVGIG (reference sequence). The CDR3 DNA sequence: TGTGCCTGGAGTGTAAAGGGTAGCACAGATACGCAGTATTTT. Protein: CAWSVKGSTDTQYF.

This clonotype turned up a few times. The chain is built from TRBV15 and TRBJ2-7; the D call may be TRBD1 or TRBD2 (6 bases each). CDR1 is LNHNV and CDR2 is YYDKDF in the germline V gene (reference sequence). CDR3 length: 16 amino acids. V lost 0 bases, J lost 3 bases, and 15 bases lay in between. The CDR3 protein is CATSRDPDRTNYEQYF. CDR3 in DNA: TGTGCCACCAGCAGAGATCCTGACAGGACTAACTACGAGCAGTACTTC. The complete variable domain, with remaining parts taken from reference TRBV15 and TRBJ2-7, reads DAMVIQNPRYQVTQFGKPVTLSCSQTLNHNVMYWYQQKSSQAPKLLFHYYDKDFNNEADTPDNFQSRRPNTSFCFLDIRSPGLGDTAMYLCATSRDPDRTNYEQYFGPGTRLTVT.

CDR3 nucleotides: TGCAGTGCCAGTGGACAGGGGTTCGCTGGGGCCAACGTCCTGACTTTC. This translates into CSASGQGFAGANVLTF. The chain combines TRBV20-1 with TRBJ2-6; 9 bases line up with TRBD1. This CDR3 contains 16 residues. Germline V gene data show CDR1 as DFQATT and CDR2 as SNEGSKA (reference sequence). After removal of 6 bases from V and 2 bases from J, the junction contained 8 bases not matched to a gene.

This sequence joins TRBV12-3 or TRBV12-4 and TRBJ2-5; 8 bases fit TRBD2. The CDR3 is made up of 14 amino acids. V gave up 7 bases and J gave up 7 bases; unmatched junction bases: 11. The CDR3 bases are TGTGCCAGCACCCCGGGACTAGGGGTTCGGACCCAGTACTTC. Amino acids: CASTPGLGVRTQYF.

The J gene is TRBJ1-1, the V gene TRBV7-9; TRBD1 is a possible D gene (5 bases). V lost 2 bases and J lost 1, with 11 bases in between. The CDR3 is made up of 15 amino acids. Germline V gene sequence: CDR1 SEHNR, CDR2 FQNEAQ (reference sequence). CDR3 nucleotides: TGTGCCAGCAGCTTATTTAGGGACCGGAACACTGAAGCTTTCTTT. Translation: CASSLFRDRNTEAFF.

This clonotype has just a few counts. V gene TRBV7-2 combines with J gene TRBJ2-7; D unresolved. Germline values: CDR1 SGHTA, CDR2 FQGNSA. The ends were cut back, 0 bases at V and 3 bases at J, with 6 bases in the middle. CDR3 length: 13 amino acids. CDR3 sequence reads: CASSLATFYEQYF. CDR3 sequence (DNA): TGTGCCAGCAGCTTAGCGACCTTCTACGAGCAGTACTTC.

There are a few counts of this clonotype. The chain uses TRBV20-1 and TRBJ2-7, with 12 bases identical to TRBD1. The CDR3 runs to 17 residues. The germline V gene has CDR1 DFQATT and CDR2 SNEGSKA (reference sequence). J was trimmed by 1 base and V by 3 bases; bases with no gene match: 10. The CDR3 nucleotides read TGCAGTGCTAGCAAGGGGACAGGGGGCCCTGGATCCTACGAGCAGTACTTC. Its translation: CSASKGTGGPGSYEQYF.

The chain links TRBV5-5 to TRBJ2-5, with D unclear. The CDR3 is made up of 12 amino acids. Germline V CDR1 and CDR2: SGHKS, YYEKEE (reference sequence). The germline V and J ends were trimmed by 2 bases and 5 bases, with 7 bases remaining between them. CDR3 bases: TGTGCCAGCAGCTTCGATACGGAGACCCAGTACTTC. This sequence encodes CASSFDTETQYF.

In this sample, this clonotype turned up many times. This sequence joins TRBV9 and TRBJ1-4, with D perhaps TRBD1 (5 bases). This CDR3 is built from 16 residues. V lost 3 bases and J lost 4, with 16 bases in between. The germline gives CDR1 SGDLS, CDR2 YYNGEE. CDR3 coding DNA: TGTGCCAGCAGCGCCGGGACGGTTGCCGATAATGAAAAACTGTTTTTT. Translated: CASSAGTVADNEKLFF. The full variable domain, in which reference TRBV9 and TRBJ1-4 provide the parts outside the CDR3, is DSGVTQTPKHLITATGQRVTLRCSPRSGDLSVYWYQQSLDQGLQFLIQYYNGEERAKGNILERFSAQQFPDLHSELNLSSLELGDSALYFCASSAGTVADNEKLFFGSGTQLSVL.

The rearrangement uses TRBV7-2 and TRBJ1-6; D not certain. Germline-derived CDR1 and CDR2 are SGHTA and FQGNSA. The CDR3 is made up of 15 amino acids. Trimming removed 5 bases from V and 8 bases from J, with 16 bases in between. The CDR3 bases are TGTGCCAGCAGCAAAGCCCGGGGTCGGTATTCACCCCTCCACTTT. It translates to CASSKARGRYSPLHF.

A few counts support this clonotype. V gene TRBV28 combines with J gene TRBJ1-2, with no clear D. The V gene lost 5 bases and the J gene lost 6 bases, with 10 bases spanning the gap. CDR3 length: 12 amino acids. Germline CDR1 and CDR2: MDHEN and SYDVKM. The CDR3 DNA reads TGTGCCAGCAGTAGGTCAAAGGATGGCTACACCTTC. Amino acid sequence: CASSRSKDGYTF.

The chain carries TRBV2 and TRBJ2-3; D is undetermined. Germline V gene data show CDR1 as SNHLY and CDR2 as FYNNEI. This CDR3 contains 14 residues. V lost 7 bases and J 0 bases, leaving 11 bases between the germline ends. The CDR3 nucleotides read TGTGCCAGCACGATCGGGTCTAGCACAGATACGCAGTATTTT. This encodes CASTIGSSTDTQYF.

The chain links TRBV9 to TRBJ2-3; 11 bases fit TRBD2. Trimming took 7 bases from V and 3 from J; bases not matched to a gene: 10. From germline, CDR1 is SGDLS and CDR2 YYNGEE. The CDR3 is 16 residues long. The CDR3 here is CASSPGLAALTDTQYF. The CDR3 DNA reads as TGTGCCAGCTCTCCGGGACTAGCGGCCTTAACAGATACGCAGTATTTT.

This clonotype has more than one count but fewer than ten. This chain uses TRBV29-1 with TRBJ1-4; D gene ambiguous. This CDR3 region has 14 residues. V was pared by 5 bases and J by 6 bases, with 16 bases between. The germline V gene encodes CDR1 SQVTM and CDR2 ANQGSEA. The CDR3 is CSVFYPGLDEKLFF. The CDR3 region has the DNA TGCAGCGTTTTTTATCCAGGTCTGGATGAAAAACTGTTTTTT. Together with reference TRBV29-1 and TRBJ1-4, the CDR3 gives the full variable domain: SAVISQKPSRDICQRGTSLTIQCQVDSQVTMMFWYRQQPGQSLTLIATANQGSEATYESGFVIDKFPISRPNLTFSTLTVSNMSPEDSSIYLCSVFYPGLDEKLFFGSGTQLSVL.

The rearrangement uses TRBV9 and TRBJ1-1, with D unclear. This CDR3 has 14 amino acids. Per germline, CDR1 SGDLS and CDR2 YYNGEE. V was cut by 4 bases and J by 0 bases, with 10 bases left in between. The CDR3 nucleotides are TGTGCCAGCAGCACCGGGGAAGTGAACACTGAAGCTTTCTTT. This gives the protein CASSTGEVNTEAFF.

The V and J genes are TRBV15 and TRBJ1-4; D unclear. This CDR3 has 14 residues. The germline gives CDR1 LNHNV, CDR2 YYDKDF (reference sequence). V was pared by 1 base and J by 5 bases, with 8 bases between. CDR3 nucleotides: TGTGCCACCAGCAGAGTGGGAGGGAATGAAAAACTGTTTTTT. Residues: CATSRVGGNEKLFF.

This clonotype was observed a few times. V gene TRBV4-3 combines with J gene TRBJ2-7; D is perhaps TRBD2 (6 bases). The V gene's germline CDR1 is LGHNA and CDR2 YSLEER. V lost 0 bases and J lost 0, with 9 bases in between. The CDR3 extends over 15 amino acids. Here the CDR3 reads CASSQERGSSYEQYF. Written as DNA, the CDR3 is TGCGCCAGCAGCCAAGAGCGGGGTAGCTCCTACGAGCAGTACTTC.